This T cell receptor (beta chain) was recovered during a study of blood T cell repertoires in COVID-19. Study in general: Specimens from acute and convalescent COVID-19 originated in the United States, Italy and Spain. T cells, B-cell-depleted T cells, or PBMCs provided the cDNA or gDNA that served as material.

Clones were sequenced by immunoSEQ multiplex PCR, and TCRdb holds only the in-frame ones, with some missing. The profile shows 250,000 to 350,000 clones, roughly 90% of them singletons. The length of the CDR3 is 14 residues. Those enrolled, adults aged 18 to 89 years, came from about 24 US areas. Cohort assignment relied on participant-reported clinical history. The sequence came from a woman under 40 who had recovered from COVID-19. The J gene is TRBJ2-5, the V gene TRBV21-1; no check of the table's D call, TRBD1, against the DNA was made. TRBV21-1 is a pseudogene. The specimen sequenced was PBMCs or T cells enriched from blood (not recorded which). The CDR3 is CASSTGTAQETQYF. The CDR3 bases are TGTGCCAGCAGCACCGGGACAGCCCAAGAGACCCAGTACTTC.